This entry is about one T cell receptor beta chain. The clone's antigen remains unknown. Base qualities are not recorded, but no much larger clone differs from it by a single base. The library was produced with the immunoSEQ multiplex PCR assay. In its TCRdb copy, this immuneACCESS table keeps in-frame sequences only and misses some clones. Where compared with another copy, unresolved V genes explain less than half of these, and the others have no known cause. This sample has about 86,000 clones in its table, and 75% to 90% of those were observed once. 0.82% of the sample belongs to the ten largest clones. The data are from a study of radiotherapy plus CTLA-4 blockade in lung cancer (dated by TCRdb to 2017 to 2018). Notes on the research overall: Objective responses were observed in roughly a sixth of enrolled patients, and disease control was achieved in around 30%.

The study tested focal radiation therapy combined with CTLA-4 blockade (ipilimumab) in patients with chemo-refractory metastatic non-small-cell lung cancer. Paper-wide results and their limitations: After treatment with radiotherapy and ipilimumab, TCR clones that originated in tumors expanded in peripheral blood. The strongest predictors of response were reported to be early dynamic shifts in blood T cell clones along with a rise in serum interferon-beta following radiation.

The sample here was peripheral blood, taken from a patient treated with radiotherapy plus ipilimumab. The sequence was collected from a human donor with non-small cell lung cancer who had stable disease on radiotherapy plus ipilimumab.

The DNA reads as follows: TGTGCCAGCTCACCTCTCGCGGCTATTGATTCACCCCTCCACTTT. Its protein product is CASSPLAAIDSPLHF. The V gene is TRBV18 and the J gene is TRBJ1-6, with no confident D gene call. The CDR3 holds 15 amino acids from the cysteine to the phenylalanine. The DNA shown is the 45-base CDR3, in frame from base 1. V loses 3 bases of germline sequence and J loses 8 bases, and the interval between the two ends is 14 bases. Reading the germline V gene gives CDR1 KGHSH and CDR2 LQKENI.